Listed below are T cell receptor beta chains from one sample, sequenced in a study of blood T cell repertoires in COVID-19. The assay was immunoSEQ multiplex PCR, and TCRdb's table has in-frame clones only and misses some. This table holds about 410,000 clones, approximately 90% found once. The specimen sequenced was peripheral blood. The receptors were gathered from a woman between 25 and 40 years old with active or convalescent COVID-19. CDR3s include the opening cysteine and the closing phenylalanine or tryptophan. D genes are given only for firm matches. Size values are once, few and many counts, or a class for expanded clones, and some rows have none.

size,D,J,V,DNA,CDR3
few,TRBD1,TRBJ1-1,TRBV3-1/TRBV3-2,TGTGCCAGCAGCCAAGACGGACAGGGCCCTTTGAACACTGAAGCTTTCTTT,CASSQDGQGPLNTEAFF
few,TRBD1,TRBJ2-1,TRBV11-3,TGTGCCAGCAGCTTAGGTACCGGGACAGTCTACAATGAGCAGTTCTTC,CASSLGTGTVYNEQFF
NA,NA,TRBJ2-1,TRBV27,TGTGCCAGCAGTTTAGCGGGGCACAATGAGCAGTTCTTC,CASSLAGHNEQFF
NA,TRBD2,TRBJ2-7,TRBV10-1,TGCGCCATCTCTCGTTGTAGCGGGAACTCCTACGAGCAGTACTTC,CAISRCSGNSYEQYF
few,NA,TRBJ2-7,TRBV7-8,TGTGCCAGCAGCTTAGCTGGACAGCACTACGAGCAGTACTTC,CASSLAGQHYEQYF
NA,TRBD1,TRBJ1-1,TRBV11-2,TGTGCCAGCAGACAGACAGGGTCCGGCACTGAAGCTTTCTTT,CASRQTGSGTEAFF
NA,TRBD2,TRBJ2-7,TRBV4-1,TGCGCCAGCAGCCATGGATCGGGACTAGCGGACGTCTACGAGCAGTACTTC,CASSHGSGLADVYEQYF
NA,NA,TRBJ2-1,TRBV19,TGTGCCAGTAGTGGGGGACACATAATCAATGAGCAGTTCTTC,CASSGGHIINEQFF
NA,NA,TRBJ1-1,TRBV7-2,TGTGCCAGCAGGTCACAGGGTTTGATGAACACTGAAGCTTTCTTT,CASRSQGLMNTEAFF
NA,NA,TRBJ2-7,TRBV9,TGTGCCAGCAGCGAGCAACCTAGCATAGACGAGCAGTACTTC,CASSEQPSIDEQYF
NA,NA,TRBJ1-2,TRBV10-3,TGTGCCATCAGTGAGATAAAACCAACACATGGCTACACCTTC,CAISEIKPTHGYTF
NA,TRBD1,TRBJ2-2,TRBV11-3,TGTGCCAGCAGCTTGCACAGGGGGGAGTGGACCGGGGAGCTGTTTTTT,CASSLHRGEWTGELFF
NA,TRBD2,TRBJ2-3,TRBV6-1,TGTGCCAGCAGCGAACGACTAGCGGGACTCACAGATACGCAGTATTTT,CASSERLAGLTDTQYF
NA,NA,TRBJ2-7,TRBV2,TGTGCCAGCAGTGAAAGGGCGGGACTGGTCTTGGGCTACGAGCAGTACTTC,CASSERAGLVLGYEQYF
NA,NA,TRBJ2-1,TRBV2,TGTGCCAGCAGTGAAGCGCCCGCGGACAGCATATACAATGAGCAGTTCTTC,CASSEAPADSIYNEQFF
NA,TRBD1,TRBJ1-2,TRBV3-1/TRBV3-2,TGTGCCAGCACTACAGGGGGCTATGGCTACACCTTC,CASTTGGYGYTF
few,TRBD1,TRBJ2-7,TRBV2,TGTGCCAGCAGTGTCGGGACAGGGTACTACGAGCAGTACTTC,CASSVGTGYYEQYF
NA,NA,TRBJ1-1,TRBV27,TGTGCCAGCAGTTTACTCGGTACGAACACTGAAGCTTTCTTT,CASSLLGTNTEAFF
NA,TRBD1,TRBJ1-1,TRBV5-1,TGCGCCAGCAGCAAGGGACAGGTAGACATTGAAGCTTTCTTT,CASSKGQVDIEAFF
NA,NA,TRBJ1-5,TRBV27,TGTGCCAGCAGTTTAAAGGGGAATCAGCCCCAGCATTTT,CASSLKGNQPQHF
NA,NA,TRBJ2-3,TRBV18,TGTGCCAGCTCACCACCGCCAGGGTTAAATACGCAGTATTTT,CASSPPPGLNTQYF
NA,TRBD1,TRBJ2-7,TRBV28,TGTGCCAGCAGCCATGGACAGGGGGCAACCTACGAGCAGTACTTC,CASSHGQGATYEQYF
few,NA,TRBJ1-2,TRBV5-8,TGTGCCAGCAGCTTGGTATCGGAGATCAACTATGGCTACACCTTC,CASSLVSEINYGYTF
NA,TRBD2,TRBJ2-5,TRBV5-1,TGCGCCAGCAGCATAGGACTAGCGGGGGGGATACAAGAGACCCAGTACTTC,CASSIGLAGGIQETQYF
NA,NA,TRBJ2-7,TRBV5-4,TGTGCCAGCAGCTTGGAGCGGGCCTCCTACGAGCAGTACTTC,CASSLERASYEQYF
NA,NA,TRBJ2-1,TRBV7-8,TGTGCCAGCAGCTTAGCCTCCGGGGATGAGCAGTTCTTC,CASSLASGDEQFF
NA,NA,TRBJ1-1,TRBV15,TGTGCCACCAGCAGAGCCAGGGGATACAACACTGAAGCTTTCTTT,CATSRARGYNTEAFF
few,NA,TRBJ1-3,TRBV10-2,TGCGCCAGCGGCCCCCCAGCGGGAAACACCATATATTTT,CASGPPAGNTIYF
NA,NA,TRBJ1-1,TRBV2,TGTGCCAGCCTGAGGGGGTTCTTGAACACTGAAGCTTTCTTT,CASLRGFLNTEAFF
NA,TRBD2,TRBJ2-1,TRBV4-2,TGTGCCAGCAGCCAATCTAGCGGAGCCTCCTACAATGAGCAGTTCTTC,CASSQSSGASYNEQFF
NA,TRBD1,TRBJ1-5,TRBV2,TGTGCCAGCAGTGAGCAGACAGGGGTAAATCAGCCCCAGCATTTT,CASSEQTGVNQPQHF
NA,TRBD1,TRBJ2-4,TRBV19,TGTGCCAGTAACCGACAGGGGATGAGTAACATTCAGTACTTC,CASNRQGMSNIQYF
NA,NA,TRBJ1-2,TRBV21-1,TGTGCCAGCAGCCAAGGGGGGGGATATGGCTACACCTTC,CASSQGGGYGYTF
NA,NA,TRBJ1-5,TRBV6-5,TGTGCCAGCAAGAGGGGGAATCAGCCCCAGCATTTT,CASKRGNQPQHF
NA,TRBD1,TRBJ1-1,TRBV11-2,TGTGCCAGCAGCTTAGGGGACAGGGGTGCTGAAGCTTTCTTT,CASSLGDRGAEAFF
NA,NA,TRBJ1-2,TRBV11-2,TGTGCCAGCAGCACGGGGGGTGGCTACACCTTC,CASSTGGGYTF
NA,TRBD1,TRBJ1-5,TRBV29-1,TGCAGCGTTCGTGGACAGGACAATCAGCCCCAGCATTTT,CSVRGQDNQPQHF
NA,TRBD1,TRBJ2-2,TRBV18,TGTGCCAGCTCGCATTCCGGGACAGGGCTTATTACCGGGGAGCTGTTTTTT,CASSHSGTGLITGELFF
NA,NA,TRBJ1-2,TRBV7-2,TGTGCCAGCAGCTTAGGGGGGGGAGGGAACTATGGCTACACCTTC,CASSLGGGGNYGYTF
NA,NA,TRBJ1-2,TRBV12-3/TRBV12-4,TGTGCCAGCAGTGGACTCCGGGAAAATGGCTACACCTTC,CASSGLRENGYTF
NA,TRBD1,TRBJ1-2,TRBV19,TGTGCCAGTAGCAGGACAGGGGCGAACTATGGCTACACCTTC,CASSRTGANYGYTF
NA,NA,TRBJ2-5,TRBV19,TGTGCCAGTAGTATCTTTTTTCCTGGAGGGCCTGGCGAGACCCAGTACTTC,CASSIFFPGGPGETQYF
few,NA,TRBJ2-7,TRBV15,TGTGCCACCAGCGTGCGAGAGGGCCTCTTCGAGCAGTACTTC,CATSVREGLFEQYF
NA,TRBD1,TRBJ1-4,TRBV18,TGTGCCAGCTCACCACCAGGGGGCTCTGAAAAACTGTTTTTT,CASSPPGGSEKLFF